The rows below give T cell receptor beta chains drawn from one sample of a study of CD8 T cells in Susac syndrome. TCRdb re-derived calls from the immunoSEQ multiplex PCR reads in MiXCR, one entry per CDR3 protein. The sample lists around 170,000 distinct CDR3 sequences, 95% occurring once. What was sequenced was CD8+ T cells from PBMCs. These receptors were obtained from a human donor with Susac syndrome. The CDR3 runs from the conserved cysteine through the conserved F or W. D genes are given only for firm matches. Some rows mark clone size as missing; the rest say once, few, many or name a class of expanded clone.

abundance: NA; v_gene: TRBV15; d_gene: NA; j_gene: TRBJ2-1; CDR3nt: TGTGCCACCAGCAGAGGGGGGGAGCATGTCTACAATGAGCAGTTCTTC; CDR3aa: CATSRGGEHVYNEQFF
abundance: NA; v_gene: TRBV7-9; d_gene: TRBD2; j_gene: TRBJ2-1; CDR3nt: TGTGCCAGCAGCTTAATTGGGAGGGGAGGTGAGCAGTTCTTC; CDR3aa: CASSLIGRGGEQFF
abundance: NA; v_gene: TRBV7-3; d_gene: TRBD1; j_gene: TRBJ2-7; CDR3nt: TGTGCCAGCAGCTTCGGGGTCGACAGGGCCTACGAGCAGTACTTC; CDR3aa: CASSFGVDRAYEQYF
abundance: NA; v_gene: TRBV29-1; d_gene: NA; j_gene: TRBJ1-2; CDR3nt: TGCAGCGCCCGAGGGTCGGACAGCTATGGCTACACCTTC; CDR3aa: CSARGSDSYGYTF
abundance: NA; v_gene: TRBV7-3; d_gene: TRBD2; j_gene: TRBJ2-1; CDR3nt: TGTGCCAGCAGCTTGGGTGGGAGCGGGAGTAGTGAGCAGTTCTTC; CDR3aa: CASSLGGSGSSEQFF
abundance: NA; v_gene: TRBV6-1; d_gene: TRBD2; j_gene: TRBJ2-2; CDR3nt: TGTGCCAGCAGTGCCCCGGCGGGAGGGCCGTACACCGGGGAGCTGTTTTTT; CDR3aa: CASSAPAGGPYTGELFF
abundance: NA; v_gene: TRBV2; d_gene: NA; j_gene: TRBJ2-7; CDR3nt: TGTGCCAGCAGCGCGTGGGGTAGCGAGCAGTACTTC; CDR3aa: CASSAWGSEQYF
abundance: NA; v_gene: TRBV11-2; d_gene: TRBD1; j_gene: TRBJ2-1; CDR3nt: TGTGCCAGCAGCTTAGAGCCAGGCCAGGGGGCCTACAATGAGCAGTTCTTC; CDR3aa: CASSLEPGQGAYNEQFF
abundance: NA; v_gene: TRBV24-1; d_gene: NA; j_gene: TRBJ2-6; CDR3nt: TGTGCCACCAGTGATATTCAGCCCTCTGGGGCCAACGTCCTGACTTTC; CDR3aa: CATSDIQPSGANVLTF
abundance: NA; v_gene: TRBV5-1; d_gene: NA; j_gene: TRBJ2-7; CDR3nt: TGCGCCAGCAGCTATTCAGGGGGGCTCGAGCAGTACTTC; CDR3aa: CASSYSGGLEQYF
abundance: NA; v_gene: TRBV15; d_gene: NA; j_gene: TRBJ1-5; CDR3nt: TGTGCCACCAGCAGATCGACCGATGGAAGCAATCAGCCCCAGCATTTT; CDR3aa: CATSRSTDGSNQPQHF
abundance: NA; v_gene: TRBV13; d_gene: TRBD1; j_gene: TRBJ2-7; CDR3nt: TGTGCCAGCAGCGCACCCGGGACAGGTTCATCCGAGCAGTACTTC; CDR3aa: CASSAPGTGSSEQYF
abundance: once; v_gene: TRBV6-2/TRBV6-3; d_gene: NA; j_gene: TRBJ2-7; CDR3nt: TGTGCCGCGGCGGGGCAGGGGAACTACTACGAGCAGTACTTC; CDR3aa: CAAAGQGNYYEQYF
abundance: NA; v_gene: TRBV7-8; d_gene: TRBD1; j_gene: TRBJ1-5; CDR3nt: TGTGCCAGCAGCGTACTAGGGACAGGGGGCAATCAGCCCCAGCATTTT; CDR3aa: CASSVLGTGGNQPQHF
abundance: NA; v_gene: TRBV25-1; d_gene: TRBD2; j_gene: TRBJ2-7; CDR3nt: TGTGCCAGCAGTTCGTTCGAGGTTCTAGCGGGAGGGCGAAACGAGCAGTACTTC; CDR3aa: CASSSFEVLAGGRNEQYF
abundance: NA; v_gene: TRBV3-1; d_gene: NA; j_gene: TRBJ2-1; CDR3nt: TGTGCCAGCAGCCAAGATCGTGAGCAGTTCTTC; CDR3aa: CASSQDREQFF
abundance: NA; v_gene: TRBV7-9; d_gene: TRBD2; j_gene: TRBJ2-5; CDR3nt: TGTGCCAGCAGCCCCTGGCTAGCGGGGGGCCTCGAGACCCAGTGCTTC; CDR3aa: CASSPWLAGGLETQCF
abundance: NA; v_gene: TRBV4-2; d_gene: NA; j_gene: TRBJ2-3; CDR3nt: TGTGCCAGCAGCCACGACACAGATACGCAGTATTTT; CDR3aa: CASSHDTDTQYF
abundance: NA; v_gene: TRBV28; d_gene: TRBD1; j_gene: TRBJ2-3; CDR3nt: TGTGCCAGCAGTTTCTCTCCTGGGACAGGGGGCTCAGATACGCAGTATTTT; CDR3aa: CASSFSPGTGGSDTQYF
abundance: NA; v_gene: TRBV29-1; d_gene: TRBD1; j_gene: TRBJ1-2; CDR3nt: TGCAGCGCCCAGGGACAGGGGCCTTGGGGCTACACCTTC; CDR3aa: CSAQGQGPWGYTF
abundance: NA; v_gene: TRBV5-1; d_gene: TRBD2; j_gene: TRBJ2-5; CDR3nt: TGCGCCAGCAGCCGCAGGATCGGACTAGCGGAAATCCAAGAGACCCAGTACTTC; CDR3aa: CASSRRIGLAEIQETQYF
abundance: NA; v_gene: TRBV4-2; d_gene: TRBD2; j_gene: TRBJ2-1; CDR3nt: TGTGCCAGCAGCCACATAGCGGGAGGGCGGAATGAGCAGTTCTTC; CDR3aa: CASSHIAGGRNEQFF
abundance: NA; v_gene: TRBV4-1; d_gene: TRBD2; j_gene: TRBJ2-4; CDR3nt: TGCGCCAGCAGCAGACTTGGGGTGGGGGGGGCCAAAAACATTCAGTACTTC; CDR3aa: CASSRLGVGGAKNIQYF
abundance: NA; v_gene: TRBV7-2; d_gene: TRBD2; j_gene: TRBJ2-5; CDR3nt: TGTGCCAGCAGCTTAGAGGCTAGCGGGAGGATTCAAGAGACCCAGTACTTC; CDR3aa: CASSLEASGRIQETQYF
abundance: NA; v_gene: TRBV29-1; d_gene: TRBD2; j_gene: TRBJ2-1; CDR3nt: TGCAGCGTAACACCAGCGCTAGCGGTGCCCAATGAGCAGTTCTTC; CDR3aa: CSVTPALAVPNEQFF
abundance: NA; v_gene: TRBV27; d_gene: TRBD2; j_gene: TRBJ2-7; CDR3nt: TGTGCCAGCAGCCGCGACGGGACTAGTAACAACGAGCAGTACTTC; CDR3aa: CASSRDGTSNNEQYF
abundance: NA; v_gene: TRBV6-5; d_gene: NA; j_gene: TRBJ2-5; CDR3nt: TGTGCCAGCAGTTACCGGGACTCCCCTCAGGAGACCCAGTACTTC; CDR3aa: CASSYRDSPQETQYF
abundance: NA; v_gene: TRBV6-5; d_gene: NA; j_gene: TRBJ1-2; CDR3nt: TGTGCCAGTGGGAGCAGGAGTGTGGGTGGCTACACCTTC; CDR3aa: CASGSRSVGGYTF
abundance: NA; v_gene: TRBV5-6; d_gene: NA; j_gene: TRBJ1-1; CDR3nt: TGTGCCAGCAGCTTGGGTTCCCCTTTCGGAGCTTTCTTT; CDR3aa: CASSLGSPFGAFF
abundance: NA; v_gene: TRBV20-1; d_gene: NA; j_gene: TRBJ2-7; CDR3nt: TGCAGTGCTAGAGATCCCACAGCGAGGTACGAGCAGTACTTC; CDR3aa: CSARDPTARYEQYF
abundance: once; v_gene: TRBV5-8; d_gene: NA; j_gene: TRBJ1-1; CDR3nt: TGTGCCAGCCTCAACGAATTGAACACTGAAGCTTTCTTT; CDR3aa: CASLNELNTEAFF
abundance: once; v_gene: TRBV12-3/TRBV12-4; d_gene: NA; j_gene: TRBJ2-7; CDR3nt: TGTGCCAGCAGTTTGATCAGGGACGAGCAGTACTTC; CDR3aa: CASSLIRDEQYF
abundance: NA; v_gene: TRBV12-3/TRBV12-4; d_gene: NA; j_gene: TRBJ1-3; CDR3nt: TGTGCCAGCAGTTTACGGAACACAGACTCTGGAAACACCATATATTTT; CDR3aa: CASSLRNTDSGNTIYF
abundance: NA; v_gene: TRBV29-1; d_gene: NA; j_gene: TRBJ2-5; CDR3nt: TGCAGCGTCCCCGTCCGGGACCGCGCACAGTACTTC; CDR3aa: CSVPVRDRAQYF
abundance: NA; v_gene: TRBV12-3/TRBV12-4; d_gene: TRBD1; j_gene: TRBJ1-5; CDR3nt: TGTGCCAGCAGTGAGGACAGGGGGCTGCATCAGCCCCAGCATTTT; CDR3aa: CASSEDRGLHQPQHF
abundance: NA; v_gene: TRBV12-3/TRBV12-4; d_gene: TRBD1; j_gene: TRBJ2-7; CDR3nt: TGTGCCAGCAGTCAGGGGGCAGCCTACGAGCAGTACTTC; CDR3aa: CASSQGAAYEQYF
abundance: NA; v_gene: TRBV7-9; d_gene: TRBD1; j_gene: TRBJ1-6; CDR3nt: TGTGCCAGCAGCCCGGACAGGGGATATAATTCACCCCTCCACTTT; CDR3aa: CASSPDRGYNSPLHF
abundance: NA; v_gene: TRBV5-4; d_gene: NA; j_gene: TRBJ2-3; CDR3nt: TGTGCCAGCAGCTCCCAGGGGCGCTGGGATACGCAGTATTTT; CDR3aa: CASSSQGRWDTQYF
abundance: NA; v_gene: TRBV5-1; d_gene: NA; j_gene: TRBJ2-1; CDR3nt: TGCGCCAGCAGCTTACTAGTTACCGGGGGTGAGCAGTTCTTC; CDR3aa: CASSLLVTGGEQFF
abundance: NA; v_gene: TRBV12-3/TRBV12-4; d_gene: NA; j_gene: TRBJ2-1; CDR3nt: TGTGCCAGCAGTCCTGCCTCTGGCTACAATGAGCAGTTCTTC; CDR3aa: CASSPASGYNEQFF
abundance: NA; v_gene: TRBV9; d_gene: NA; j_gene: TRBJ1-2; CDR3nt: TGTGCCAGCAGCGTAGTGGGGGGATCCTATGGCTACACCTTC; CDR3aa: CASSVVGGSYGYTF
abundance: NA; v_gene: TRBV20-1; d_gene: NA; j_gene: TRBJ2-3; CDR3nt: TGCAGTGCTCGTAGCCACAGGGCAGATACGCAGTATTTT; CDR3aa: CSARSHRADTQYF
abundance: NA; v_gene: TRBV23-1; d_gene: NA; j_gene: TRBJ2-5; CDR3nt: TGCGCCAGCAGTCAGCGGAGACTACTCCAAGAGACCCAGTACTTC; CDR3aa: CASSQRRLLQETQYF
abundance: NA; v_gene: TRBV24-1; d_gene: NA; j_gene: TRBJ1-5; CDR3nt: TGTGCCACCAGTGATTTTGTAGCCCGGGACAGCAATCAGCCCCAGCATTTT; CDR3aa: CATSDFVARDSNQPQHF
abundance: once; v_gene: TRBV4-1; d_gene: TRBD1; j_gene: TRBJ2-5; CDR3nt: TGCGCCAGCAGCCAATTCCCGACAGGGGGCGTTGCGGAGACCCAGTACTTC; CDR3aa: CASSQFPTGGVAETQYF
abundance: NA; v_gene: TRBV2; d_gene: NA; j_gene: TRBJ2-5; CDR3nt: TGTGCCAGTCCGGGACGGGAAAGAGAGGCCCAGTACTTC; CDR3aa: CASPGREREAQYF